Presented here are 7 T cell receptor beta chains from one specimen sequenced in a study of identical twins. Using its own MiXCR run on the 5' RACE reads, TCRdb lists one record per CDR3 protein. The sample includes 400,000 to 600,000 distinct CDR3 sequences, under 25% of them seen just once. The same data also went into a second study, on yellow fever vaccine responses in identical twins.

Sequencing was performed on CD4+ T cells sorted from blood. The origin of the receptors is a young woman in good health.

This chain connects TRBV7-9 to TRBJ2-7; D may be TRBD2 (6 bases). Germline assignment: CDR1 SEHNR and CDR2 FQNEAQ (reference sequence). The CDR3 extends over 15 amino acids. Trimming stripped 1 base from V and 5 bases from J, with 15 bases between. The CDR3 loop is CASSLGEPGGDEQYV. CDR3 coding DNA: TGTGCCAGCAGCTTAGGGGAGCCCGGAGGGGACGAGCAGTACGTC.

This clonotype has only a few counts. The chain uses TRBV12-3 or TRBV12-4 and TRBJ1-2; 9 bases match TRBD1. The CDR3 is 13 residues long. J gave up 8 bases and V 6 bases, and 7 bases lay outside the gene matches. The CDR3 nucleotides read TGTGCCAGCAGACAACAGGGGGCCGGGGGCTACACCTTC. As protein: CASRQQGAGGYTF.

As DNA, the CDR3 is TGTGCCAGCAGTCGGACAGGGGGCACGTATCAGCCCCAGCATTTT. Amino acids: CASSRTGGTYQPQHF. The gene calls are TRBV6-1 and TRBJ1-5, with 11 bases identical to TRBD1. The CDR3 sequence is 15 residues long. The V gene end was trimmed by 5 bases and the J gene end by 5 bases; junction bases not matched to a gene: 5. Per germline, CDR1 MNHNS and CDR2 SASEGT.

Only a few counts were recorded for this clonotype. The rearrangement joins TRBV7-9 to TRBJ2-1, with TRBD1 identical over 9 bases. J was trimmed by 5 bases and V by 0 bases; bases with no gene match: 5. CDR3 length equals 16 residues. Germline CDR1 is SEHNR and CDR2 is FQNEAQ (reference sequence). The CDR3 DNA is TGTGCCAGCAGCTTAGCGTGGACAGGGGTAGACAATGAGCAGTTCTTC. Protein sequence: CASSLAWTGVDNEQFF.

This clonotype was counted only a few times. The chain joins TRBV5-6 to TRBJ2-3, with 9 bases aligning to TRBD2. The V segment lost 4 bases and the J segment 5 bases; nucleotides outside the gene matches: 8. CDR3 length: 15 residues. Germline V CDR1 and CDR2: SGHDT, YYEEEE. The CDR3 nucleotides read TGTGCCAGCAGCGGGAGGGGACTAGCTAAAGATACGCAGTATTTT. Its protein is CASSGRGLAKDTQYF.

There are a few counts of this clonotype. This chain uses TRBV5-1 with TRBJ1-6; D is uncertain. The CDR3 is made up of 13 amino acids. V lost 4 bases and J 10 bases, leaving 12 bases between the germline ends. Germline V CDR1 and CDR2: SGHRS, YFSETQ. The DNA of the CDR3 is TGCGCCAGCAGCGCGGGGTGGGAGTCACCCCTCCACTTT. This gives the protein CASSAGWESPLHF.

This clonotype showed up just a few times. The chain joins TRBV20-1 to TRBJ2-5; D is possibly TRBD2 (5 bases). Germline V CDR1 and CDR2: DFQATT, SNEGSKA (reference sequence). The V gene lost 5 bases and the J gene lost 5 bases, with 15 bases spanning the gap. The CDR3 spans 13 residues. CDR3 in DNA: TGCAGTGCTCGGGATTTTACGGTGGAGACCCAGTACTTC. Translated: CSARDFTVETQYF.